Reported below is one T cell receptor (beta chain). TCRdb re-called the RT-PCR reads through MiXCR, storing one row per CDR3 protein. Of about 150,000 distinct CDR3 sequences listed, about two fifths are singletons. This entry is derived from a study of patients and donors after allogeneic stem cell transplantation. CDR3 length: 16 residues. CDR1 is SGHRS, CDR2 YFSETQ, per germline. V lost 2 bases, J lost 1 base, and 15 bases lay in between. Sample: blood, either unsorted or a sorted T cell fraction (not recorded which). The receptor's source is a human donor who was either an allogeneic HSCT recipient or a stem cell or donor lymphocyte infusion donor (not recorded which). It is not recorded whose cells these are; they may come from a transplant donor. The chain carries TRBV5-1 and TRBJ1-1; possibly TRBD1 for D (5 bases). CDR3 DNA sequence: TGCGCCAGCAGCTTCTCCGGGACGTCATGGAACACTGAAGCTTTCTTT. Translation: CASSFSGTSWNTEAFF.